Listed here are 13 T cell receptor beta chains from one sample, sequenced in a study of T cell changes during pregnancy in multiple sclerosis. Data came from immunoSEQ multiplex PCR; TCRdb stores just in-frame clones and leaves some out. The sample records approximately 40,000 clones, 89% being singletons. The specimen was CD8+ T cells from peripheral blood mononuclear cells, collected in the third trimester of pregnancy. The receptors derive from a female donor with multiple sclerosis, enrolled in a pregnancy study.

The DNA for the CDR3 is TGTGCCAGCAGCATTGATAGCGAGAGCTCCTACAATGAGCAGTTCTTC. Protein sequence: CASSIDSESSYNEQFF. The V and J genes are TRBV9 and TRBJ2-1, with TRBD2 as a possible D gene (5 bases). With 4 bases removed from V and 0 bases from J, the gap between germline ends came to 14 bases. Germline assignment: CDR1 SGDLS and CDR2 YYNGEE. CDR3 length equals 16 residues.

The chain joins TRBV11-2 to TRBJ1-5, with a possible D match to TRBD1 (5 bases). The CDR3 extends over 13 amino acids. Trimming cost V 2 bases and J 7 bases, with 9 bases left between them. CDR1 and CDR2 from the germline V gene are SGHAT and FQNNGV. The CDR3 DNA follows: TGTGCCAGCAGCTTACAGGGTCGGCAGCCCCAGCATTTT. As protein: CASSLQGRQPQHF.

The chain combines TRBV6-6 with TRBJ2-7, with 11 nucleotides matching TRBD1. V dropped 7 bases and J dropped 3; count of bases not matched to a gene: 5. Germline values: CDR1 MNHNY, CDR2 SVGAGI (reference sequence). The CDR3 is made up of 14 amino acids. The CDR3 DNA reads TGTGCCAGCAACATGGACAGGGGGCTCTACGAGCAGTACTTC. It is translated as CASNMDRGLYEQYF.

V is TRBV6-5 and J is TRBJ1-2; D unclear. The CDR3 consists of 15 residues. V gave up 0 bases and J gave up 7 bases, with 15 bases separating them. Germline loops: CDR1 MNHEY, CDR2 SVGAGI. The chain's CDR3 is CASSYSSGGEAGYTF. In DNA, the CDR3 is TGTGCCAGCAGTTACTCGAGTGGCGGGGAGGCTGGCTACACCTTC.

V and J are TRBV18 and TRBJ2-3; 8 bases are shared with TRBD2. CDR3 size: 17 residues. CDR1 and CDR2 from the germline V gene are KGHSH and LQKENI. J was trimmed by 2 bases and V by 5 bases; bases with no gene match: 12. CDR3 in DNA: TGTGCCAGCTCATCAACAGCGGGGGCGGGGGACACAGATACGCAGTATTTT. Residues: CASSSTAGAGDTDTQYF.

The V gene is TRBV14, the J gene TRBJ2-3; 10 bases are a match to TRBD2. The CDR3 runs to 14 residues. CDR1 and CDR2 (germline): SGHDN, FVKESK. The junction had 4 bases not matched to a gene; V was cut back by 5 bases and J by 5 bases. CDR3 bases: TGTGCCAGCAGCAATCTAGCGGGAGAAGATACGCAGTATTTT. It encodes CASSNLAGEDTQYF.

The chain has TRBV27 and TRBJ2-7; 14 nucleotides agree with TRBD2. Germline V gene lookup returns CDR1 MNHEY and CDR2 SMNVEV (reference sequence). V lost 2 bases and J lost 7; bases outside the gene matches: 4. This CDR3 has 15 amino acids. The CDR3 region has the DNA TGTGCCAGCAGTTTAGGGGGACTAGCGGGAGATGAGCAGTACTTC. Translated: CASSLGGLAGDEQYF.

The gene calls are TRBV11-1 and TRBJ1-1, with 7 bases matching TRBD1. V gave up 5 bases and J gave up 5 bases; unmatched junction bases: 14. This CDR3 region has 16 residues. Germline loops: CDR1 SGHAT, CDR2 FQDESV (reference sequence). DNA of the CDR3: TGTGCCAGCAGCCCTCGGACAGGACGAAGGAGGACTGAAGCTTTCTTT. It yields the protein CASSPRTGRRRTEAFF.

The rearrangement links TRBV7-2 to TRBJ2-7; D perhaps matches TRBD2 (6 bases). There are 15 residues in the CDR3. The germline V and J ends were trimmed by 3 bases and 1 base, with 13 bases remaining between them. Germline V CDR1 and CDR2: SGHTA, FQGNSA. CDR3 in DNA: TGTGCCAGCAGCTTTACCCGGGAGAGTTCCTACGAGCAGTACTTC. Its protein product is CASSFTRESSYEQYF.

The rearrangement joins TRBV2 to TRBJ2-1, with 7 bases that match TRBD1. Per the germline V gene, CDR1 is SNHLY and CDR2 is FYNNEI. CDR3 length equals 16 residues. V was clipped by 5 bases and J by 7 bases; unmatched bases: 14. The CDR3 bases are TGTGCCAGCAGTTTGTCGGCAGGGGGAATATGGAATGAGCAGTTCTTC. Amino acids: CASSLSAGGIWNEQFF.

V is TRBV5-6 and J is TRBJ1-2; tentative D call: TRBD1 (5 bases). The V end lost 4 bases, the J end lost 4 bases, and 14 bases lay between the germline ends. Germline V gives CDR1 SGHDT, CDR2 YYEEEE. There are 14 residues in the CDR3. This chain's CDR3 is CASSHQTDFYGYTF. The CDR3 DNA is TGTGCCAGCAGCCACCAGACAGATTTCTATGGCTACACCTTC.

CDR3 bases: TGTGCCAGCAGCGCTTCCCTCGAAACTTACGGGACAGGGAATGAAAAACTGTTTTTT. Translated, it gives CASSASLETYGTGNEKLFF. The genes are TRBV9 and TRBJ1-4; 9 bases agree with TRBD1. The CDR3 runs to 19 residues. After removal of 3 bases from V and 5 bases from J, the junction contained 17 bases not matched to a gene. Germline V lookup: CDR1 SGDLS, CDR2 YYNGEE.

This sequence joins TRBV6-5 and TRBJ1-5; 9 nucleotides agree with TRBD1. The V gene end was trimmed by 6 bases and the J gene end by 6 bases; junction bases not matched to a gene: 6. CDR1 is MNHEY, CDR2 SVGAGI, per germline. The CDR3 runs to 14 residues. DNA for the CDR3: TGTGCCAGCAGACCGGGACAGGGCATTCAGCCCCAGCATTTT. As protein: CASRPGQGIQPQHF.